The rows below give T cell receptor beta chains drawn from one sample of a study of beta chain features in type 1 diabetes. Clones were sequenced by immunoSEQ multiplex PCR, and TCRdb holds only the in-frame ones, with some missing. This sample carries 550,000 to 850,000 clones, around an eighth of them seen once, and the ten largest clones take less than 0.025%. Specimen: naive CD4+ T cells from blood. The receptors stem from a young man with type 1 diabetes. Both conserved end residues are part of each CDR3. Fields, in order: J gene, clone size, D gene, V gene, CDR3 DNA, CDR3 protein. D genes are given only for firm matches. The size field is filled for only some rows; it gives once, few, many or a size class.

>TRBJ1-4|NA|TRBD1|TRBV6-6
TGTGCCAGCAGTTGGTCGGGACAGGGAGATGAAAAACTGTTTTTT
CASSWSGQGDEKLFF
>TRBJ1-2|NA|NA|TRBV5-4
TGTGCCAGCACCCCCGGGGGGAAACACTATGGCTACACCTTC
CASTPGGKHYGYTF
>TRBJ2-4|NA|NA|TRBV7-2
TGTGCCAGCAGCCCGATAGCCGTAGCCAAAAACATTCAGTACTTC
CASSPIAVAKNIQYF
>TRBJ2-7|NA|TRBD2|TRBV14
TGTGCCAGCAGCGGACTAGGCCTGGGAGAGCAGTACTTC
CASSGLGLGEQYF
>TRBJ1-1|few|NA|TRBV21-1
TGTGCCAGCAGCCAACCTGAAGCTTTCTTT
CASSQPEAFF
>TRBJ2-2|NA|TRBD1|TRBV6-5
TGTGCCAGCTTCCAGGGGGCATCCGGGGAGCTGTTTTTT
CASFQGASGELFF
>TRBJ2-3|few|NA|TRBV14
TGTGCCAGCAGCCAGCAAGCTACAGATACGCAGTATTTT
CASSQQATDTQYF
>TRBJ2-6|NA|TRBD1|TRBV18
TGTGCCAGCTCACCAGGACAGGGGGCTGGGGCCAACGTCCTGACTTTC
CASSPGQGAGANVLTF
>TRBJ2-1|NA|TRBD1|TRBV10-2
TGCGCCAGCAGTGAAGGGCAGGGGGTTTACAATGAGCAGTTCTTC
CASSEGQGVYNEQFF
>TRBJ1-3|NA|NA|TRBV7-2
TGTGCCAGCAGCTTAGCCCAGAAAAACACCATATATTTT
CASSLAQKNTIYF
>TRBJ2-7|NA|NA|TRBV18
TGTGCCAGCAATAGCGGACAGTCGTACTCCTACGAGCAGTACTTC
CASNSGQSYSYEQYF
>TRBJ1-2|NA|NA|TRBV7-2
TGTGCCAGCAGCTTAGCCAGGGACTATGGCTACACCTTC
CASSLARDYGYTF
>TRBJ2-1|few|NA|TRBV7-7
TGTGCCAGCAGCCTAGTAAGGCCCGGGCCCGGACCCTACAATGAGCAGTTCTTC
CASSLVRPGPGPYNEQFF
>TRBJ1-6|few|NA|TRBV11-2
TGTGCCAGCAGCCATCGTTGGGAGGATAATTCACCCCTCCACTTT
CASSHRWEDNSPLHF
>TRBJ2-2|few|TRBD1|TRBV4-1
TGCGCCAGCAGCCCAGGACAGGGACCCTACACCGGGGAGCTGTTTTTT
CASSPGQGPYTGELFF
>TRBJ2-5|few|TRBD1|TRBV29-1
TGCAGCGTTGAAGATACAGGGGGCCAAGAGACCCAGTACTTC
CSVEDTGGQETQYF
>TRBJ2-7|few|TRBD2|TRBV13
TGTGCCAGCAGCTTAGGGACCGCTAGCGGGTGGTACCTATCCGAGCAGTACTTC
CASSLGTASGWYLSEQYF
>TRBJ2-7|few|TRBD1|TRBV19
TGTGCCAGCGGCTCGGGACAGGGTTACGAGCAGTACTTC
CASGSGQGYEQYF
>TRBJ1-2|NA|NA|TRBV30
TGTGCCTGGAGTGTACGAGCGGGGTATGGCTACACCTTC
CAWSVRAGYGYTF
>TRBJ1-1|NA|NA|TRBV19
TGTGCCAGTAGTGGGGGTTCCCCTGAAGCTTTCTTT
CASSGGSPEAFF
>TRBJ1-2|NA|TRBD1|TRBV6-5
TGTGCCAGCAGGTCGACAGGGGAGGGATATGGCTACACCTTC
CASRSTGEGYGYTF
>TRBJ1-6|few|TRBD1|TRBV4-1
TGCGCCAGCAGCCAAGAGGGACAGGGGCTTAATTCACCCCTCCACTTT
CASSQEGQGLNSPLHF
>TRBJ1-1|NA|TRBD1|TRBV28
TGTGCCAGTACCTTCGACAGGGAGGGGACTGAAGCTTTCTTT
CASTFDREGTEAFF
>TRBJ1-2|few|NA|TRBV28
TGTGCCAGCAGGTCTCAGAGATACTATGGCTACACCTTC
CASRSQRYYGYTF
>TRBJ2-3|few|TRBD1|TRBV4-2
TGTGCCAGCAGCCAATCTGGGGGACAGACCACAGATACGCAGTATTTT
CASSQSGGQTTDTQYF
>TRBJ2-1|NA|TRBD2|TRBV4-2
TGTGCCAGCAGGGGCACTGGCGGGGGGGCCAGTGAGCAGTTCTTC
CASRGTGGGASEQFF
>TRBJ2-3|NA|NA|TRBV29-1
TGCAGCGCGCTAGCTACCACAGATACGCAGTATTTT
CSALATTDTQYF
>TRBJ2-7|NA|NA|TRBV28
TGTGCCAGCACCCTACCGGACGGCTCCTACGAGCAGTACTTC
CASTLPDGSYEQYF
>TRBJ1-1|NA|TRBD1|TRBV30
TGTGCCTGGGCGGGACAGGGAGGGACTGAAGCTTTCTTT
CAWAGQGGTEAFF
>TRBJ2-1|few|NA|TRBV7-2
TGTGCCAGCAGCTATTTTGGTGAGCAGTTCTTC
CASSYFGEQFF
>TRBJ1-5|few|NA|TRBV2
TGTGCCAGCAGTGATTTGTCTCAGCCCCAGCATTTT
CASSDLSQPQHF
>TRBJ1-3|few|TRBD1|TRBV30
TGTGCCCTCGGGGGACAGCAACTTAGCTCTGGAAACACCATATATTTT
CALGGQQLSSGNTIYF
>TRBJ1-2|NA|NA|TRBV30
TGTGCCTGGGGAGGCTACACCTTC
CAWGGYTF
>TRBJ1-2|NA|TRBD1|TRBV7-2
TGTGCCAGCAGCCCCGCGTCAGGGACAGAAGTCTATGGCTACACCTTC
CASSPASGTEVYGYTF
>TRBJ2-5|NA|TRBD1|TRBV5-1
TGCGCCAGCAGCTGGGGGACAGAAGAGACCCAGTACTTC
CASSWGTEETQYF
>TRBJ2-5|NA|NA|TRBV30
TGTGCCTGGAGTGTCCACCAAGAGACCCAGTACTTC
CAWSVHQETQYF
>TRBJ2-7|NA|TRBD2|TRBV11-2
TGTGCCAGCAGCAGGGCACTAGCGGGGAGCTCCTACGAGCAGTACTTC
CASSRALAGSSYEQYF
>TRBJ1-1|NA|NA|TRBV28
TGTGCCAGCAGACCCCACGCAGGGGACACTGAAGCTTTCTTT
CASRPHAGDTEAFF
>TRBJ2-2|few|NA|TRBV9
TGTGCCAGCAGCCACCCCGGGGAGAACACCGGGGAGCTGTTTTTT
CASSHPGENTGELFF
>TRBJ2-7|NA|TRBD1|TRBV7-9
TGTGCCAGCAGCTCGCGGACAGGGAGCGAGCAGTACTTC
CASSSRTGSEQYF
>TRBJ1-2|few|NA|TRBV19
TGTGCCAGTAGTATAGCTGCGGGGGGCGGCTACACCTTC
CASSIAAGGGYTF
>TRBJ1-2|NA|NA|TRBV7-2
TGTGCCAGCAGCCCTAGGCCATACTCTAACTATGGCTACACCTTC
CASSPRPYSNYGYTF
>TRBJ1-5|few|TRBD1|TRBV5-1
TGCGCCTCCGCTCTAGGACAGGGGGATCAGCCCCAGCATTTT
CASALGQGDQPQHF
>TRBJ1-2|few|TRBD1|TRBV30
TGTGCCTGCGCAGGGGGCGCAGACTATGGCTACACCTTC
CACAGGADYGYTF
>TRBJ1-1|few|NA|TRBV9
TGTGCCAGCAGCGCGGACAGCTTGAACACTGAAGCTTTCTTT
CASSADSLNTEAFF
>TRBJ2-3|NA|NA|TRBV10-1
TGCGCCAGCAGTGGGGGGGACATCACGCAGTATTTT
CASSGGDITQYF
>TRBJ2-1|NA|NA|TRBV7-9
TGTGCCAGCAGCCCGGCGAAGAACTACAATGAGCAGTTCTTC
CASSPAKNYNEQFF
>TRBJ1-1|NA|NA|TRBV6-5
TGTGCCAGCAGCGCCGGGAGCTTGAACACTGAAGCTTTCTTT
CASSAGSLNTEAFF
>TRBJ1-5|NA|TRBD1|TRBV19
TGTGCCAGTAGTCCACAGGGGAGTGGGCCCCAGCATTTT
CASSPQGSGPQHF
>TRBJ2-3|NA|NA|TRBV11-2
TGTGCCAGCAGCTTAGAGCACAGTAACACAGATACGCAGTATTTT
CASSLEHSNTDTQYF
>TRBJ2-2|few|TRBD1|TRBV7-2
TGTGCCAGCAGCTTTACAGGGGAAGGATGGGGGGAGCTGTTTTTT
CASSFTGEGWGELFF